This TCR beta chain is from a study of beta chain features in type 1 diabetes. Study findings and constraints: In every one of the four CD4+ subsets, TCRB CDR3s were moderately but significantly shorter in Type 1 diabetes patients.

One heparinised blood draw, averaging about 120 mL, came from each donor. cDNA synthesis used the whole RNA isolate, giving expressed TCRB sequences. Repertoires were generated with immunoSEQ multiplex PCR, while TCRdb's copy carries only in-frame clones and drops some. The sample contains 240,000 or so clones, over 11% of which appear only once. Germline loops: CDR1 MNHEY, CDR2 SVGAGI. This CDR3 spans 11 amino acids. The ends lost 6 bases at V and 10 bases at J; junction bases unmatched: 3. A word on this clone: The target antigen is unknown.

The rearrangement uses TRBV6-5 and TRBJ2-1, with 7 bases identical to TRBD2. This receptor was taken from a man aged 25-45 years with type 1 diabetes. Sequencing was done on a sample of naive CD4+ T cells from blood. This CDR3 is CASRSGDEQFF. The CDR3 DNA reads as TGTGCCAGCAGAAGCGGGGACGAGCAGTTCTTC.